This T cell receptor (beta chain) was recovered during a study of untreated major depressive disorder. Each depressed patient was pairwise matched to a non-depressed control for sex, age, current smoking status and body mass index. Each donor gave about 27 ml of EDTA blood. Produced via immunoSEQ multiplex PCR; TCRdb's table is partial and in-frame only. The data contain about 21,000 clones, roughly 86% of them singletons. This sequence was found in a woman aged 40 to 49 in good health. The sample was CD4+ T cells from PBMCs.

The CDR3 reads CASTTAGNYNEQFF. CDR3 sequence (DNA): TGTGCCAGCACCACAGCGGGTAACTACAATGAGCAGTTCTTC. This chain links TRBV6-1 with TRBJ2-1, with D possibly matching TRBD2 (6 bases). V gave up 7 bases and J gave up 3 bases, with 13 bases separating them. Per the germline V gene, CDR1 is MNHNS and CDR2 is SASEGT. The CDR3 length is 14 residues.